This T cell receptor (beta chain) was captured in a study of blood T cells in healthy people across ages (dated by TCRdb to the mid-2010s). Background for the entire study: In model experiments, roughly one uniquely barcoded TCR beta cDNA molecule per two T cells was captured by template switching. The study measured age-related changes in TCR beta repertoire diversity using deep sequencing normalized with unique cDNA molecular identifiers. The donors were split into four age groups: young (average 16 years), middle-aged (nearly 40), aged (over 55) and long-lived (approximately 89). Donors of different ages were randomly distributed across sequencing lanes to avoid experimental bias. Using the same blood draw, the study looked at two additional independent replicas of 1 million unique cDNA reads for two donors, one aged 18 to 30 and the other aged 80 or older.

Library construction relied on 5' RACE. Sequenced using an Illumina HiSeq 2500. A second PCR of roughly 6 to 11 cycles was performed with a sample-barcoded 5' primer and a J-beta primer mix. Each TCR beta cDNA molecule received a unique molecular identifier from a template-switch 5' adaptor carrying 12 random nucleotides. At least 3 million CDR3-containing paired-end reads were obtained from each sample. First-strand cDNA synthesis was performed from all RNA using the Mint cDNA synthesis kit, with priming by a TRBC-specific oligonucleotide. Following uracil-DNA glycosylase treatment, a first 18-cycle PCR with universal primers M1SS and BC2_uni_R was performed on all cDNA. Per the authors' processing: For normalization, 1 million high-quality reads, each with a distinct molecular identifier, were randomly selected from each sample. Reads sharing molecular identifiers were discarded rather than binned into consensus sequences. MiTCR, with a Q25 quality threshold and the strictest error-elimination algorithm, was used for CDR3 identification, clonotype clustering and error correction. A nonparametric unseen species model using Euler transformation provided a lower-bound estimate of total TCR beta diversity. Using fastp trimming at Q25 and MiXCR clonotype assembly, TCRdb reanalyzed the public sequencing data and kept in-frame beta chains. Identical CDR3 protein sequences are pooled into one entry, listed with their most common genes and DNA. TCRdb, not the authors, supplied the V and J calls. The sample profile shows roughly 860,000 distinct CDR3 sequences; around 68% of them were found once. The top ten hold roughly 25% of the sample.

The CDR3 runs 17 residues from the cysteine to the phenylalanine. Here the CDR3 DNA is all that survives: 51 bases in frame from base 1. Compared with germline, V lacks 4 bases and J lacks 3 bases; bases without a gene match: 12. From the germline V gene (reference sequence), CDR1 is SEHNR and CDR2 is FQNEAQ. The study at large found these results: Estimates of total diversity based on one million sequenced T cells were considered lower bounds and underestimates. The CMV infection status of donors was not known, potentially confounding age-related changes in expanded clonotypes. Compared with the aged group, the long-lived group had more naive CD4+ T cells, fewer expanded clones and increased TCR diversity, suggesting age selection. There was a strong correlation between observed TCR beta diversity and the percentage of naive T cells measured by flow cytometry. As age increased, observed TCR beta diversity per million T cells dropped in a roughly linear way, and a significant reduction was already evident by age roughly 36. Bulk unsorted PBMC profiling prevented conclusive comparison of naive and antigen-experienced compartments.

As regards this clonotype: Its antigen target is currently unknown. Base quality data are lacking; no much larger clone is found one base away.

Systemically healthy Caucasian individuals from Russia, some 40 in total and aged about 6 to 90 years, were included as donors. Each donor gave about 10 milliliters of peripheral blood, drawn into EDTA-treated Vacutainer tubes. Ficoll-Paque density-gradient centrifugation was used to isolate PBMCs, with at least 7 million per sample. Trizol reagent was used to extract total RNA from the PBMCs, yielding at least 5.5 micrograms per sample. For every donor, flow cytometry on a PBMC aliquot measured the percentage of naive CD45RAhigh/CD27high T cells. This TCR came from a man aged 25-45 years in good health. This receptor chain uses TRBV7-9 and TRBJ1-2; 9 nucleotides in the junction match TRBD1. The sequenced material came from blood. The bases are TGTGCCAGCAGCTCCCCCGGGACAGGGCGCGAGGACTATGGCTACACCTTC. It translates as CASSSPGTGREDYGYTF.